This T cell receptor beta chain was recovered during a study of human T cells and chemical hapten exposure. The CDR3 sequence is 13 residues long. The trim removed 9 bases at V and 3 bases at J, leaving 6 bases unmatched. Germline values: CDR1 MNHEY, CDR2 SVGAGI. Total RNA came from unfractionated whole blood. The library put unique molecular identifiers onto individual cDNA molecules. A single record per CDR3 protein comes from TCRdb applying MiXCR to the reads. The sample records about 120,000 distinct CDR3 sequences, over 7.5% being singletons. This chain joins TRBV6-5 and TRBJ2-3; 7 nucleotides match TRBD1. This receptor was obtained from a human donor in good health. Some clones in this sample may be carry-over from other donors' samples. The sample taken for sequencing was whole blood. The CDR3 loop is CASTGVATDTQYF. CDR3 nucleotide sequence: TGTGCCAGTACAGGGGTGGCGACAGATACGCAGTATTTT.